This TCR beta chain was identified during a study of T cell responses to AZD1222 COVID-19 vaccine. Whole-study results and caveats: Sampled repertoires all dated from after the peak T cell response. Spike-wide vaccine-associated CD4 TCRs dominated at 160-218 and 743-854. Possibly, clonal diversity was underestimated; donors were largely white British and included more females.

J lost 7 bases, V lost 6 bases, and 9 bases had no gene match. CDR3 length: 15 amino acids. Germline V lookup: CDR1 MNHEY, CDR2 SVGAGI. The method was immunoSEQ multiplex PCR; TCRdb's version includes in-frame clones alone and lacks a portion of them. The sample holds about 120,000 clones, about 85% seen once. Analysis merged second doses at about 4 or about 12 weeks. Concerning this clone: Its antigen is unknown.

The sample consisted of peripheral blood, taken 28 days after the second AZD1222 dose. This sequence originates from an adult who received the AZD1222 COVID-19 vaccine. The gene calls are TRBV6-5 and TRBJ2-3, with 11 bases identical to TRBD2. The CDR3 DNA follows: TGTGCCAGCAGACTAGCGGGGGCTGTGGAAAATACGCAGTATTTT. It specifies CASRLAGAVENTQYF.